The TCR beta chain under discussion was sequenced for a study of early T cells in non-severe SARS-CoV-2 infection (dated by TCRdb to the early 2020s). Broadly, across the study: Because TCR sequencing relied on bulk RNA taken from unsorted whole blood, pairing of alpha and beta chains was not possible. Broader findings and caveats from the paper: Matching against VDJdb was skewed toward anti-spike CD8 responses, likely underestimated virus-specific expansions, and missed private and CD4 specificities.

The sample holds many counts of this clonotype. No antigen is known for it. Per-nucleotide qualities are absent, and no much larger clonotype sits a single base away. This was a case-control study nested in a cohort of healthcare workers in London, UK, who had nasopharyngeal swab PCR tests and blood samples taken every week. Healthcare workers were enrolled in the week of the UK lockdown, from 23 to 31 March 2020, and were followed every week for up to roughly 16 weeks. Library creation used 5' RACE. Sequencing was carried out with a NextSeq 500. To correct for sequencing error and PCR bias, the TCR library protocol tagged individual cDNA molecules with unique molecular identifiers. Sequencing covered both TCR alpha and beta chains, and within each sample the abundances of alpha and beta sequences were tightly co-correlated. The authors' analysis ran thus. Decombinator V4 was used to annotate the V gene, J gene and CDR3 of the TCR sequences. TCRs were defined as expanded if a significant change between any two time points was detected under a Poisson model with p below 0.0001. TCR abundances were normalised to the total number of TCRs sequenced in each sample and reported as counts per million. VDJdb, accessed 1 November 2021, was searched for CMV, EBV and SARS-CoV-2 annotated TCRs, with TCRs annotated for multiple antigens excluded. The public reads were reanalyzed by TCRdb: fastp trimming at Q25, MiXCR alignment, in-frame beta chains only. CDR3 protein duplicates are merged, each entry listing the most common genes and DNA. V and J calls and clone size were set by TCRdb, not the authors. The table for this sample lists around 94,000 distinct CDR3 sequences; approximately 14% of them were counted only once. The ten largest clones capture roughly 6.2% of the sample.

This clonotype was sampled from an adult who was a healthcare worker with PCR-confirmed SARS-CoV-2 infection or an uninfected control (not recorded which). Specimen: whole blood.

The CDR3 protein is CASSRGTANSPLHF. The base sequence is TGTGCCAGCAGCCGCGGGACAGCAAATTCACCCCTCCACTTT. The sequence joins TRBV14 to TRBJ1-6; 7 bases in between match TRBD1. The CDR3 has 14 amino acids, counting the end cysteine and phenylalanine. Just CDR3 DNA is preserved here, 42 bases in frame from base 1. Taken from the germline V gene, the CDR1 and CDR2 loops are SGHDN and FVKESK. V trim: 4 bases; J trim: 7 bases; unmatched bases: 4.